The 23 T cell receptor beta chains below all came from one sample that was sequenced in a study of regulatory T cells in long-lasting Graves disease. HTBI primers from iRepertoire and Arm-PCR of CDR3 regions yielded the TCR beta libraries. TCRdb ran MiXCR on the multiplex PCR reads and lists one entry per CDR3 protein. This sample has some 200,000 distinct CDR3 sequences, with roughly a fifth found just once. The time point was: newly diagnosed GD, antithyroid drugs for less than 3 months. RNA isolated from PBMCs was used to make the TCR library. Another study also made use of these data, one on T cells in Graves' hyperthyroidism and ophthalmopathy.

The sample in question was peripheral blood mononuclear cells (PBMCs), obtained at new diagnosis, from a patient treated with antithyroid drugs. Every receptor here comes from a woman in her twenties or thirties with Graves disease.

This chain connects TRBV3-1 to TRBJ2-2; D ambiguous. Trimming shortened V by 3 bases and J by 1 base, and 9 bases separated the two germline ends. Germline V gene lookup returns CDR1 LGHDT and CDR2 YNNKEL (reference sequence). The length of the CDR3 is 15 residues. CDR3 sequence: CASSQGSMNTGELFF. CDR3 sequence (DNA): TGTGCCAGCAGCCAGGGGTCCATGAACACCGGGGAGCTGTTTTTT.

This clonotype was seen more than once but under ten times. This may come from a read error, since a much larger clone is one base off. The chain recombines TRBV28 with TRBJ2-5, with D maybe TRBD1 (6 bases). This CDR3 is built from 13 residues. Germline CDR1 MDHEN, CDR2 SYDVKM. CDR3 DNA sequence: TGTGCCATCAGAAGGGACAACCAAGAGACCCAGTGCTTC. It codes for CAIRRDNQETQCF. The variable domain in full, completed from reference TRBV28 and TRBJ2-5, reads DVKVTQSSRYLVKRTGEKVFLECVQDMDHENMFWYRQDPGLGLRLIYFSYDVKMKEKGDIPEGYSVSREKKERFSLILESASTNQTSMYLCAIRRDNQETQCFGPGTRLLVL.

This clonotype was found many times. The V gene is TRBV5-1, the J gene TRBJ1-1; D not certain. Looked up from germline, CDR1 is SGHRS and CDR2 is YFSETQ. V dropped 3 bases and J dropped 1 base, with 10 bases sitting between them. The CDR3 is made up of 14 amino acids. CDR3 sequence (DNA): TGCGCCAGCAGCTGGATGGGTGGGAACACTGAAGCTTTCTTT. As protein: CASSWMGGNTEAFF.

The table lists this clonotype with a few counts. V gene TRBV27 combines with J gene TRBJ1-6, with 7 bases fitting TRBD1. The CDR3 has 15 amino acids. The germline V gene has CDR1 MNHEY and CDR2 SMNVEV (reference sequence). V lost 6 bases and J lost 5; bases outside the gene matches: 7. The CDR3 spells CASRRTGPDNSPLHF. In DNA form, the CDR3 reads TGTGCCAGCAGGCGGACAGGTCCGGATAATTCACCCCTCCACTTT.

The chain couples TRBV28 to TRBJ1-6; TRBD1 agrees at 7 bases. Germline V gene data show CDR1 as MDHEN and CDR2 as SYDVKM. V was clipped by 5 bases and J by 7 bases; unmatched bases: 11. CDR3 size: 16 residues. The chain's CDR3 is CASSRSQGTLNSPLHF. As DNA, the CDR3 is TGTGCCAGCAGTAGATCACAGGGGACGCTGAATTCACCCCTCCACTTT.

At least ten counts were recorded for this clonotype. This chain connects TRBV12-3 or TRBV12-4 to TRBJ1-1, with D maybe TRBD1 (6 bases). V was clipped by 6 bases and J by 5 bases, with 16 bases between them. The CDR3 contains 14 residues. CDR3 sequence (DNA): TGTGCCAGCAGGGATAAACAGGGTTGGACTGAAGCTTTCTTT. It yields the protein CASRDKQGWTEAFF.

This clonotype was recorded many times. The J gene is TRBJ2-1, the V gene TRBV28; tentatively, D is TRBD2 (6 bases). Deletions cut 10 bases from V and 9 bases from J, with 28 bases between. The CDR3 length is 16 residues. Germline CDR1 MDHEN, CDR2 SYDVKM. Here the CDR3 DNA reads TGTGCCACCACCTCTCGGGGGAGGTCCCGGCAGGGTGAGCAGTTCTTC. It encodes CATTSRGRSRQGEQFF.

This clonotype was seen repeatedly, ten times or more. The V gene is TRBV18, the J gene TRBJ2-3; 11 bases match TRBD1. Germline V gives CDR1 KGHSH, CDR2 LQKENI. The V segment lost 5 bases and the J segment 0 bases; nucleotides outside the gene matches: 7. There are 17 residues in the CDR3. CDR3 region: CASSSEGQGASTDTQYF. DNA for the CDR3: TGTGCCAGCTCATCGGAAGGACAGGGGGCTAGCACAGATACGCAGTATTTT.

The rearrangement uses TRBV27 and TRBJ1-1, with 7 bases that match TRBD1. The CDR3 is 14 residues long. Germline CDR1 and CDR2: MNHEY and SMNVEV (reference sequence). V lost 4 bases, J lost 1 base, and 3 bases stayed unmatched. CDR3 DNA: TGTGCCAGCAGTTCCAGACAGGGGAACACTGAAGCTTTCTTT. Its translation is CASSSRQGNTEAFF.

This clonotype was counted ten times or more. This chain joins TRBV3-1 and TRBJ2-4, with D perhaps given as TRBD1 or TRBD2 (5 bases each). Germline loops: CDR1 LGHDT, CDR2 YNNKEL (reference sequence). Trimming took off 4 bases at V and 0 bases at J, with 7 bases between the two ends. The CDR3 is made up of 14 amino acids. CDR3 residues: CASSLGTAKNIQYF. CDR3 DNA sequence: TGTGCCAGCAGCCTAGGGACAGCCAAAAACATTCAGTACTTC.

This clonotype was detected many times. V usage is TRBV7-9 and J usage is TRBJ2-5, with 9 bases matching TRBD2. The CDR3 length is 16 residues. The trim removed 6 bases at V and 5 bases at J, leaving 13 bases unmatched. Germline CDR1 SEHNR, CDR2 FQNEAQ (reference sequence). The CDR3 loop is CASRSLAGEPGETQYF. The DNA of the CDR3 is TGTGCCAGCAGGTCACTAGCGGGTGAACCCGGGGAGACCCAGTACTTC.

This clonotype came up many times. This chain connects TRBV29-1 to TRBJ2-3; TRBD1 matches 7 bases. The CDR3 has 13 residues. Unmatched junction bases numbered 5, after V lost 2 bases and J lost 6 bases. The germline V gene encodes CDR1 SQVTM and CDR2 ANQGSEA. Here the CDR3 DNA reads TGCAGCGTTGAAAGGCAGGGGGTGGATACGCAGTATTTT. This sequence encodes CSVERQGVDTQYF.

This clonotype was seen repeatedly, ten times or more. The CDR3, as DNA: TGTGCCAGCAGCTGGGGACAGGGGGCTAACACCGGGGAGCTGTTTTTT. This sequence encodes CASSWGQGANTGELFF. J is TRBJ2-2 and V is TRBV11-2; 12 positions match TRBD1. Unmatched junction bases numbered 2, after V lost 4 bases and J lost 2 bases. Germline CDR1 reads SGHAT; CDR2 reads FQNNGV. This CDR3 region has 16 residues.

This clonotype has ten or more counts. This rearrangement joins TRBV6-2 or TRBV6-3 to TRBJ2-3; D unresolved. V was trimmed by 3 bases and J by 4 bases, leaving 11 bases between them. The CDR3 extends over 14 amino acids. In germline, CDR1 is MNHEY, CDR2 SVGEGT. CDR3 DNA sequence: TGTGCCAGCAGTTATAATAGGGCGGCAGATACGCAGTATTTT. Residues: CASSYNRAADTQYF.

There are many counts of this clonotype. The chain couples TRBV19 to TRBJ1-1; perhaps TRBD1 as D (5 bases). The CDR3 is 14 residues long. V was cut by 2 bases and J by 1 base, with 8 bases left in between. Germline-derived CDR1 and CDR2 are LNHDA and SQIVND (reference sequence). CDR3 coding DNA: TGTGCCAGTAGTATATGGGGGAGGAACACTGAAGCTTTCTTT. This encodes CASSIWGRNTEAFF.

The table lists this clonotype with many counts. The chain is built from TRBV14 and TRBJ1-2, with 7 bases identical to TRBD1. The CDR3 sequence is 14 residues long. The germline V gene has CDR1 SGHDN and CDR2 FVKESK. V gave up 5 bases and J gave up 6 bases; unmatched junction bases: 9. This CDR3 is CASSVRDSIDGYTF. The CDR3 DNA follows: TGTGCCAGCAGCGTCCGGGACAGCATTGATGGCTACACCTTC.

This clonotype was observed many times. The chain links TRBV5-1 to TRBJ1-1; 7 bases are a match to TRBD1. Germline trimming cut 0 bases from V and 5 bases from J; bases unmatched to any gene: 7. This CDR3 contains 15 residues. The germline CDR1 and CDR2 sequences are SGHRS and YFSETQ. The CDR3 DNA sequence: TGCGCCAGCAGCTTGGGGCAGGGGGTAGCGACTGAAGCTTTCTTT. It is translated as CASSLGQGVATEAFF. The full variable domain, its missing parts supplied by reference TRBV5-1 and TRBJ1-1, is KAGVTQTPRYLIKTRGQQVTLSCSPISGHRSVSWYQQTPGQGLQFLFEYFSETQRNKGNFPGRFSGRQFSNSRSEMNVSTLELGDSALYLCASSLGQGVATEAFFGQGTRLTVV.

Ten or more counts support this clonotype. CDR3 coding DNA: TGTGCCAGCAGTTTAATAGAGGCAGAGGGAGAAAAACTGTTTTTT. It specifies CASSLIEAEGEKLFF. The chain is built from TRBV28 and TRBJ1-4; no clear D. The CDR3 length is 15 residues. V was trimmed by 2 bases and J by 8 bases, leaving 15 bases between them. Germline V lookup: CDR1 MDHEN, CDR2 SYDVKM.

This clonotype was detected ten times or more. The chain combines TRBV7-9 with TRBJ1-1; tentative D call: TRBD1 (6 bases). Trimming took off 5 bases at V and 0 bases at J, with 16 bases between the two ends. CDR3 size: 16 residues. Germline V CDR1 and CDR2: SEHNR, FQNEAQ (reference sequence). The DNA of the CDR3 is TGTGCCAGCAGCCTACCGACAGGATCCATGAACACTGAAGCTTTCTTT. Translation: CASSLPTGSMNTEAFF.

This clonotype showed up many times. This chain joins TRBV24-1 and TRBJ2-1; a possible D gene is TRBD2 (5 bases). This CDR3 spans 14 amino acids. The germline CDR1 and CDR2 sequences are KGHDR and SFDVKD. V was cut by 1 base and J by 5 bases, with 8 bases left in between. The CDR3 sequence: CATSDFPGDNEQFF. In DNA form, the CDR3 reads TGTGCCACCAGTGATTTCCCCGGGGACAATGAGCAGTTCTTC.

At least ten counts were recorded for this clonotype. The chain uses TRBV11-3 and TRBJ1-1; D perhaps matches TRBD1 (6 bases). The CDR3 covers 12 residues. V shed 6 bases and J shed 6 bases, with 11 bases lying between them. Germline CDR1 SGHNT, CDR2 YENEEA. Here the CDR3 reads CASSYRDPEAFF. CDR3 nucleotide sequence: TGTGCCAGCAGTTACAGGGACCCTGAAGCTTTCTTT.

V usage is TRBV10-3 and J usage is TRBJ1-1; D gene unclear. V lost 6 bases and J lost 7, with 18 bases in between. Germline loops: CDR1 ENHRY, CDR2 SYGVKD. This CDR3 has 14 residues. In nucleotides, the CDR3 is TGTGCCATCAGGGACCCGGAAGGCGGATATGAAGCTTTCTTT. It translates to CAIRDPEGGYEAFF.

This clonotype was counted at least ten times. The chain combines TRBV7-9 with TRBJ1-5; TRBD1 is a possible D gene (6 bases). The germline V gene encodes CDR1 SEHNR and CDR2 FQNEAQ (reference sequence). The germline V and J ends were trimmed by 5 bases and 3 bases, with 14 bases remaining between them. The CDR3 runs 15 residues. The CDR3, as DNA: TGTGCCAGCAGCGCGCAGGACAGCCTCAATCAGCCCCAGCATTTT. Translated: CASSAQDSLNQPQHF.